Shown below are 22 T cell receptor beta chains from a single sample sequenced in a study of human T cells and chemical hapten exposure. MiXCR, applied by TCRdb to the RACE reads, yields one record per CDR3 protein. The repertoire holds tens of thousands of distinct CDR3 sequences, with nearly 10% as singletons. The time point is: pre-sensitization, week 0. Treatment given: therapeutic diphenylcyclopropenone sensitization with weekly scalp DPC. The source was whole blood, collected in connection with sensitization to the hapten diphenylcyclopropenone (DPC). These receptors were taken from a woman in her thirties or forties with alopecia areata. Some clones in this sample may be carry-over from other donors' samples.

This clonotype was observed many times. Here the CDR3 DNA reads TGTGCCTGGCATAAAGGACAGGGAGGAGCCTACGAGCAGTACTTC. It specifies CAWHKGQGGAYEQYF. The rearrangement joins TRBV30 to TRBJ2-7; 8 positions match TRBD1. The length of the CDR3 is 15 residues. The germline CDR1 and CDR2 sequences are GTSNPN and SVGIG (reference sequence). Trimming took 5 bases from V and 2 from J; bases not matched to a gene: 11.

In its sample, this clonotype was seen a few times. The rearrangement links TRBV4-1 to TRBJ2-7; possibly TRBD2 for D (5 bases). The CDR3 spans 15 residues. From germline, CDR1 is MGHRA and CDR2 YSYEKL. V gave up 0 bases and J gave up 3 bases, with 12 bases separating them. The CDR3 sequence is CASSQDPEAFYEQYF. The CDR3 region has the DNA TGCGCCAGCAGCCAAGATCCGGAGGCGTTCTACGAGCAGTACTTC.

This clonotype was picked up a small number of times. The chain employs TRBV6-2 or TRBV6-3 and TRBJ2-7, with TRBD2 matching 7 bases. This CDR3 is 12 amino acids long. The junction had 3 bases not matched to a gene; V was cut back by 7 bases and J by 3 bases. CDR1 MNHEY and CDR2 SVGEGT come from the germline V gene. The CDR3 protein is CASTGGFYEQYF. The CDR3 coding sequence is TGTGCCAGCACCGGGGGGTTCTACGAGCAGTACTTC.

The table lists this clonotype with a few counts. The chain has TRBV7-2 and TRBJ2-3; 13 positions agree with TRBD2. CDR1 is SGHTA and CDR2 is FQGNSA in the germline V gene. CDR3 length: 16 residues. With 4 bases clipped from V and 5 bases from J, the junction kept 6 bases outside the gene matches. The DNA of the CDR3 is TGTGCCAGCAGCTCAACTAGCGGGGGGGCCAGAGATACGCAGTATTTT. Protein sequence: CASSSTSGGARDTQYF.

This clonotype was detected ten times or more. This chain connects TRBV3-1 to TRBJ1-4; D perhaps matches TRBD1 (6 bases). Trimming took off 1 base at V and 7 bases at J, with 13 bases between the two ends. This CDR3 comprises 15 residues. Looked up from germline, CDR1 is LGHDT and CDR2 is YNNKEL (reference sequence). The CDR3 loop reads CASSQGQGKGEKLFF. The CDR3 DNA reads TGTGCCAGCAGCCAAGGGCAGGGGAAGGGTGAAAAACTGTTTTTT.

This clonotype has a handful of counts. CDR3 region: CASSLGRDTQYF. CDR3 DNA: TGTGCCAGCAGTTTAGGTCGCGATACGCAGTATTTT. The chain has TRBV12-3 or TRBV12-4 and TRBJ2-3, with D unclear. The V gene lost 1 base and the J gene lost 6 bases, with 5 bases spanning the gap. CDR3 length equals 12 residues.

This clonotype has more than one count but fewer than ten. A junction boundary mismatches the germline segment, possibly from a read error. CDR3 loop: CAIPGGCYF. CDR3 bases: TGTGCCATCCCGGGAGGCTGTTACTTC. The gene calls are TRBV10-3 and TRBJ2-1; TRBD2 matches 7 bases. Germline V gene lookup returns CDR1 ENHRY and CDR2 SYGVKD. This CDR3 region has 9 residues.

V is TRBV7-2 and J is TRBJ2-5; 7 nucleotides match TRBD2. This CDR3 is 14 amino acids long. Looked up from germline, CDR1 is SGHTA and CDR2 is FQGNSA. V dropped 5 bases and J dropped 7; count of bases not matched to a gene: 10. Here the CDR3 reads CASSEPGLQRTQYF. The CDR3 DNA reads TGTGCCAGCAGCGAACCGGGACTACAAAGGACCCAGTACTTC.

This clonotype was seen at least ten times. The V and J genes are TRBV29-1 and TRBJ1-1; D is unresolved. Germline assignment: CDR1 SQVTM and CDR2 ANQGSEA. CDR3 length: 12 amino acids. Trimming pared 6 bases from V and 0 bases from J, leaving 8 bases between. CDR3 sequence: CSVGRMNTEAFF. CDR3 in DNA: TGCAGCGTAGGACGTATGAACACTGAAGCTTTCTTT.

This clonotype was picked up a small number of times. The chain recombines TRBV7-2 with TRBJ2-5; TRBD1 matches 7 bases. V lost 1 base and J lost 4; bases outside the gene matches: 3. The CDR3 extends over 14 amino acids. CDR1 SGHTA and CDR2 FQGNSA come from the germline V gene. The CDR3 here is CASSLEGGRETQYF. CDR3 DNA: TGTGCCAGCAGCTTAGAAGGGGGCAGAGAGACCCAGTACTTC.

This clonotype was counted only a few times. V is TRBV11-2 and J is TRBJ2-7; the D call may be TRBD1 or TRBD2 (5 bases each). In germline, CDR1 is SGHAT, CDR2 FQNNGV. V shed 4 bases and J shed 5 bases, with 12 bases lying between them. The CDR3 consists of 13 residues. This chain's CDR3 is CASSWDRGNEQYF. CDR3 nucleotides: TGTGCCAGCAGCTGGGACCGTGGAAACGAGCAGTACTTC.

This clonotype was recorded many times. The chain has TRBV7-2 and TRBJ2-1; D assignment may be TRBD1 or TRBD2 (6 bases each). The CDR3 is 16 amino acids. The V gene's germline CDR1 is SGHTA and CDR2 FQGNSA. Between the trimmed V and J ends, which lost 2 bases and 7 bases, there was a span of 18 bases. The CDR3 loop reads CASSLPRDTGGNEQFF. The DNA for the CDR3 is TGTGCCAGCAGCTTACCGCGGGACACTGGGGGGAATGAGCAGTTCTTC. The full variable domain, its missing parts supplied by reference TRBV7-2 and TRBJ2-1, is GAGVSQSPSNKVTEKGKDVELRCDPISGHTALYWYRQSLGQGLEFLIYFQGNSAPDKSGLPSDRFSAERTGGSVSTLTIQRTQQEDSAVYLCASSLPRDTGGNEQFFGPGTRLTVL.

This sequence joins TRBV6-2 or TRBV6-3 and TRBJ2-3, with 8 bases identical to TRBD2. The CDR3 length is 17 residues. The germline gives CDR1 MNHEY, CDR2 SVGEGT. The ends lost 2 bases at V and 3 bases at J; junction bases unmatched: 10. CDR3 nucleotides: TGTGCCAGCAGTTACACTTCGGGACTAGTAACGACAGATACGCAGTATTTT. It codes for CASSYTSGLVTTDTQYF.

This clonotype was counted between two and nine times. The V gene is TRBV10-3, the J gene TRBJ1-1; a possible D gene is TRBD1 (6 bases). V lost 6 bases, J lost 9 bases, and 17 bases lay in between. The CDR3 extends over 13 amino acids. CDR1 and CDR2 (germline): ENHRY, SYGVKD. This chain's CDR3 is CAIRTGGAGKAFF. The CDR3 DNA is TGTGCCATCAGGACCGGGGGCGCAGGTAAAGCTTTCTTT.

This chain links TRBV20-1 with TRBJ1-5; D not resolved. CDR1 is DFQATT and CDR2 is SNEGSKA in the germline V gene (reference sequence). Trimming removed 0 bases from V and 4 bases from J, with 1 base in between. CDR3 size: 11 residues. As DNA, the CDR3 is TGCAGTGCTAGAGAAAATCAGCCCCAGCATTTT. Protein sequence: CSARENQPQHF.

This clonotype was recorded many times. As DNA, the CDR3 is TGTGCCAGCGCCAGGACCGGGGGAGAGCAGTTCTTC. It is translated as CASARTGGEQFF. The V gene is TRBV7-2, the J gene TRBJ2-1; possible D gene TRBD2, 6 bases. Between the trimmed V and J ends, which lost 8 bases and 10 bases, there was a span of 15 bases. Germline CDR1 reads SGHTA; CDR2 reads FQGNSA. The CDR3 totals 12 residues. The full variable domain, rest sourced from reference TRBV7-2 and TRBJ2-1, is GAGVSQSPSNKVTEKGKDVELRCDPISGHTALYWYRQSLGQGLEFLIYFQGNSAPDKSGLPSDRFSAERTGGSVSTLTIQRTQQEDSAVYLCASARTGGEQFFGPGTRLTVL.

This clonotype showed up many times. CDR3 loop: CSTSGGADNEQFF. CDR3 sequence (DNA): TGCAGCACTAGCGGGGGGGCGGACAATGAGCAGTTCTTC. The chain is built from TRBV29-1 and TRBJ2-1, with TRBD2 identical over 13 bases. CDR3 length equals 13 residues. V gave up 8 bases and J gave up 5 bases; unmatched junction bases: 3. Germline CDR1 and CDR2: SQVTM and ANQGSEA.

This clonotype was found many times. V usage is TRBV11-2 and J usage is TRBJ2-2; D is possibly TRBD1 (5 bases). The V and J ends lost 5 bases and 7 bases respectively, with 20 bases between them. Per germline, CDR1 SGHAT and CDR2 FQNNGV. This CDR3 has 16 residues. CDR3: CASSPARMGRLGELFF. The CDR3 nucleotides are TGTGCCAGCAGCCCGGCCCGCATGGGGCGCCTCGGGGAGCTGTTTTTT.

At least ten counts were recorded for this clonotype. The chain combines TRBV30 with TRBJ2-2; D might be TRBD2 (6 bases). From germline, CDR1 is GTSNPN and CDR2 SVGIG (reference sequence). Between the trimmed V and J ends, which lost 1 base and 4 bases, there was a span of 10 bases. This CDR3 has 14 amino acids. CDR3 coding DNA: TGTGCCTGGAGTGGTGGACTATTCACCGGGGAGCTGTTTTTT. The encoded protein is CAWSGGLFTGELFF.

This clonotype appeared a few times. This chain's CDR3 is CSARVGLPSYNEQFF. The DNA of the CDR3 is TGCAGTGCTAGAGTAGGTCTCCCTTCCTACAATGAGCAGTTCTTC. This chain uses TRBV20-1 with TRBJ2-1; unclear D gene. This CDR3 comprises 15 residues. Trimming pared 1 base from V and 1 base from J, leaving 11 bases between. Germline CDR1 and CDR2: DFQATT and SNEGSKA (reference sequence).

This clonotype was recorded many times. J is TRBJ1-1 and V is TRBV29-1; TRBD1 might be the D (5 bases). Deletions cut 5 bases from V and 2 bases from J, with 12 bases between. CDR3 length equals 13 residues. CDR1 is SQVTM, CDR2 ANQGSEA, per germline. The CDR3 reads CSVQGPFNTEAFF. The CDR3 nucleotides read TGCAGCGTTCAGGGCCCTTTCAACACTGAAGCTTTCTTT. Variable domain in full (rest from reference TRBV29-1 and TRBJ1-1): SAVISQKPSRDICQRGTSLTIQCQVDSQVTMMFWYRQQPGQSLTLIATANQGSEATYESGFVIDKFPISRPNLTFSTLTVSNMSPEDSSIYLCSVQGPFNTEAFFGQGTRLTVV.

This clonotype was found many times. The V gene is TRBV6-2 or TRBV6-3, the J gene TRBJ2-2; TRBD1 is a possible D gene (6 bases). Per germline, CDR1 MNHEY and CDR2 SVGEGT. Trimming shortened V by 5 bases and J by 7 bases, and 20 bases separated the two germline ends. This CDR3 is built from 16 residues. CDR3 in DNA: TGTGCCAGCAGTCGAGGACAGTCACGGTTCGTCGGGGAGCTGTTTTTT. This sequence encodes CASSRGQSRFVGELFF.